Listed here are 3 T cell receptor beta chains from one sample, sequenced in a study of T-cell memory formation after mild COVID-19. TCRdb called the 5' RACE reads again in MiXCR, with one record for every CDR3 protein. The table records about 110,000 distinct CDR3 sequences, 9.5% to 15% of them present only once. The specimen was PBMCs or a T cell subset sorted from them (not recorded which). The receptors shown here come from an adult woman who had mild COVID-19 (a few samples of this study predate the infection). Cell type and time point are not known.

The rearrangement joins TRBV9 to TRBJ2-7; 10 nucleotides align to TRBD1. The V gene end was trimmed by 3 bases and the J gene end by 2 bases; junction bases not matched to a gene: 8. The germline V gene has CDR1 SGDLS and CDR2 YYNGEE. The CDR3 runs to 16 residues. For the CDR3, the DNA is TGTGCCAGCAGCGAATTTTCCGGGACAGGGGCCTACGAGCAGTACTTC. Protein: CASSEFSGTGAYEQYF.

This clonotype has just a few counts. The chain is built from TRBV5-6 and TRBJ2-1; unclear D gene. Trimming took off 2 bases at V and 8 bases at J, with 14 bases between the two ends. The CDR3 runs to 14 residues. Germline CDR1 and CDR2: SGHDT and YYEEEE. The CDR3 sequence is CASSFAAQRDEQFF. The CDR3 region has the DNA TGTGCCAGCAGCTTCGCGGCCCAACGAGATGAGCAGTTCTTC.

In its sample, this clonotype was seen many times. The chain joins TRBV12-3 or TRBV12-4 to TRBJ2-5; perhaps TRBD1 as D (6 bases). V lost 6 bases to trimming and J lost 2 bases, with 16 bases between them. CDR3 length: 15 residues. CDR3 in DNA: TGTGCCAGCAGGCTTCGAGGGGGTGTTCAAGAGACCCAGTACTTC. Translated, it gives CASRLRGGVQETQYF.